Shown below are 30 T cell receptor beta chains from a single sample sequenced in a study of beta chain features in type 1 diabetes. Reverse transcribing all isolated RNA meant expressed TCRB transcripts were sequenced. The assay was immunoSEQ multiplex PCR, and TCRdb's table has in-frame clones only and misses some. The profile shows 250,000 or so clones, 25% to 30% of them singletons. Sequencing input: central memory CD4+ T cells from blood. The receptors were sampled from a man aged 25-45 years in good health.

This clone has more than one count but fewer than ten. The genes are TRBV28 and TRBJ2-5, with a tentative D call TRBD1 (5 bases). CDR1 is MDHEN, CDR2 SYDVKM, per germline. The V end was cut by 2 bases, the J end by 1 base, with 11 bases between. The CDR3 consists of 15 residues. Here the CDR3 reads CASSLAGQGQETQYF. The DNA of the CDR3 is TGTGCCAGCAGTTTAGCCGGGCAGGGCCAAGAGACCCAGTACTTC.

This clone turned up a few times. J is TRBJ2-1 and V is TRBV6-1; tentatively, D is TRBD1 or TRBD2 (5 bases each). Deletions cut 0 bases from V and 6 bases from J, with 9 bases between. Looked up from germline, CDR1 is MNHNS and CDR2 is SASEGT. This CDR3 contains 14 residues. The CDR3 nucleotides read TGTGCCAGCAGTGAAGCGGGACCCCTCAATGAGCAGTTCTTC. Translated, it gives CASSEAGPLNEQFF.

This chain's CDR3 is CASSAGISSGANVLTF. In DNA form, the CDR3 reads TGCGCCAGCAGCGCCGGGATTTCCTCTGGGGCCAACGTCCTGACTTTC. The chain recombines TRBV5-1 with TRBJ2-6, with D possibly being TRBD2 (5 bases). The germline gives CDR1 SGHRS, CDR2 YFSETQ. V lost 4 bases, J lost 0 bases, and 11 bases lay in between. The CDR3 is 16 amino acids. Together with reference TRBV5-1 and TRBJ2-6, the CDR3 gives the full variable domain: KAGVTQTPRYLIKTRGQQVTLSCSPISGHRSVSWYQQTPGQGLQFLFEYFSETQRNKGNFPGRFSGRQFSNSRSEMNVSTLELGDSALYLCASSAGISSGANVLTFGAGSRLTVL.

This clone occurred a few times. The chain couples TRBV7-8 to TRBJ2-1; TRBD2 matches 10 bases. Germline V gene data show CDR1 as SGHVS and CDR2 as FQNEAQ. The CDR3 has 15 amino acids. After removal of 7 bases from V and 7 bases from J, the junction contained 10 bases not matched to a gene. The CDR3 loop is CASTGAGGRLNEQFF. The CDR3 DNA reads TGTGCCAGCACCGGAGCGGGAGGGCGATTAAATGAGCAGTTCTTC.

Ten or more counts support this clone. J is TRBJ2-3 and V is TRBV7-9; 9 positions match TRBD2. The germline V gene encodes CDR1 SEHNR and CDR2 FQNEAQ (reference sequence). This CDR3 region has 15 residues. V gave up 5 bases and J gave up 1 base; unmatched junction bases: 4. CDR3 residues: CASSPRTSGTDTQYF. The CDR3 DNA is TGTGCCAGCAGCCCCCGGACTAGCGGCACAGATACGCAGTATTTT.

The sample holds a few counts of this clone. The V gene is TRBV7-6, the J gene TRBJ2-6; D gene unclear. There are 16 residues in the CDR3. V was shortened by 3 bases and J by 0 bases, with 9 bases between the two germline ends. CDR1 and CDR2 from the germline V gene are SGHVS and FNYEAQ. CDR3 sequence: CASSFRAHSGANVLTF. Written as DNA, the CDR3 is TGTGCCAGCAGCTTTAGGGCCCACTCTGGGGCCAACGTCCTGACTTTC.

With regard to this clone: One base separates it from a far larger clone, so it is likely a read error. This chain links TRBV30 with TRBJ1-5; tentative D call: TRBD1 (5 bases). Looked up from germline, CDR1 is GTSNPN and CDR2 is SVGIG (reference sequence). V gave up 1 base and J gave up 1 base, with 8 bases separating them. The CDR3 has 14 amino acids. CDR3 nucleotides: TGTGCCTGGAGTGGAGGGGTGAGCAATCAGCCCCAGCATTTT. The encoded protein is CAWSGGVSNQPQHF. Drawing the rest from reference TRBV30 and TRBJ1-5, the complete variable domain is SQTIHQWPATLVQPVGSPLSLECTVEGTSNPNLYWYRQAAGRGLQLLFYSVGIGQISSEVPQNLSASRPQDRQFILSSKKLLLSDSGFYLCAWSGGVSNQPQHFGDGTRLSIL.

J is TRBJ1-4 and V is TRBV6-5; a possible D gene is TRBD1 (5 bases). Germline loops: CDR1 MNHEY, CDR2 SVGAGI. This CDR3 region has 12 residues. V lost 6 bases to trimming and J lost 7 bases, with 9 bases between them. The CDR3 is CASRRQGEKLFF. CDR3 DNA: TGTGCCAGCAGACGCCAGGGTGAAAAACTGTTTTTT.

The chain links TRBV30 to TRBJ1-1; a weak D match, TRBD1 (5 bases). Trimming left V 1 base short and J 4 bases short, with 7 bases between. Germline V gene sequence: CDR1 GTSNPN, CDR2 SVGIG (reference sequence). CDR3 length equals 12 residues. The CDR3 bases are TGTGCCTGGAGTGAAGGGGTCACTGAAGCTTTCTTT. Translation gives CAWSEGVTEAFF.

The chain links TRBV7-6 to TRBJ2-1, with D unclear. This CDR3 has 13 residues. Germline CDR1 SGHVS, CDR2 FNYEAQ. V was shortened by 5 bases and J by 9 bases, with 14 bases between the two germline ends. This CDR3 is CASSKSRDREQFF. The CDR3 DNA follows: TGTGCCAGCAGCAAGAGTAGGGATCGTGAGCAGTTCTTC.

The CDR3 loop reads CAWSVSGSTLVGEQFF. CDR3 nucleotide sequence: TGTGCCTGGAGTGTTAGCGGGAGTACCCTTGTAGGCGAGCAGTTCTTC. The chain recombines TRBV30 with TRBJ2-1; 9 bases agree with TRBD2. This CDR3 has 16 residues. Germline V gene lookup returns CDR1 GTSNPN and CDR2 SVGIG (reference sequence). V lost 0 bases, J lost 10 bases, and 13 bases stayed unmatched.

V and J are TRBV30 and TRBJ2-3; D is undetermined. There are 13 residues in the CDR3. Germline CDR1 GTSNPN, CDR2 SVGIG (reference sequence). Trimming removed 4 bases from V and 0 bases from J, with 8 bases in between. In DNA form, the CDR3 reads TGTGCCTGGAAAAGGAGAAGCACAGATACGCAGTATTTT. Translated, it gives CAWKRRSTDTQYF.

The rearrangement joins TRBV10-3 to TRBJ2-3, with a tentative D call TRBD1 (6 bases). The V gene lost 7 bases and the J gene lost 4 bases, with 15 bases spanning the gap. This CDR3 has 14 residues. The germline V gene encodes CDR1 ENHRY and CDR2 SYGVKD. The CDR3 region has the DNA TGTGCCATCAAATACCAGGGGTGGGCAGATACGCAGTATTTT. Protein product: CAIKYQGWADTQYF.

The genes are TRBV25-1 and TRBJ2-5; 11 nucleotides match TRBD1. The length of the CDR3 is 15 residues. Germline CDR1 is MGHDK and CDR2 is SYGVNS. V trimming: 6 bases; J trimming: 5 bases; junction bases outside the gene matches: 8. The CDR3 bases are TGTGCCAGCAGGGAGTGGACAGGGGGCAGGGAGACCCAGTACTTC. Its protein is CASREWTGGRETQYF.

This clone showed up just a few times. V gene TRBV19 combines with J gene TRBJ2-5; D is unclear. Trimming shortened V by 2 bases and J by 4 bases, and 8 bases separated the two germline ends. In germline, CDR1 is LNHDA, CDR2 SQIVND (reference sequence). The CDR3 totals 13 residues. The CDR3, as DNA: TGTGCCAGTAGTATAACCGTTACAGAGACCCAGTACTTC. Its protein is CASSITVTETQYF. Complete variable domain (other parts from reference TRBV19 and TRBJ2-5): DGGITQSPKYLFRKEGQNVTLSCEQNLNHDAMYWYRQDPGQGLRLIYYSQIVNDFQKGDIAEGYSVSREKKESFPLTVTSAQKNPTAFYLCASSITVTETQYFGPGTRLLVL.

The gene calls are TRBV11-1 and TRBJ1-1, with TRBD1 matching 8 bases. The germline CDR1 and CDR2 sequences are SGHAT and FQDESV (reference sequence). This CDR3 is built from 15 residues. The V segment lost 5 bases and the J segment 1 base; nucleotides outside the gene matches: 6. CDR3 region: CASSLRGQWNTEAFF. Written as DNA, the CDR3 is TGTGCCAGCAGCCTCAGGGGGCAGTGGAACACTGAAGCTTTCTTT.

V usage is TRBV6-5 and J usage is TRBJ2-7; D unclear. Germline V gives CDR1 MNHEY, CDR2 SVGAGI. The ends were cut back, 7 bases at V and 5 bases at J, with 9 bases in the middle. The CDR3 consists of 11 residues. The CDR3 spells CASMILDEQYF. The CDR3 nucleotides read TGTGCCAGCATGATCCTAGACGAGCAGTACTTC.

CDR3 coding DNA: TGTGCCATCAGTCAGGGGCTGGCTGAGCAGTTCTTC. It codes for CAISQGLAEQFF. This chain connects TRBV10-3 to TRBJ2-1; tentatively, D is TRBD1 (6 bases). Germline CDR1 is ENHRY and CDR2 is SYGVKD. The CDR3 spans 12 residues. Trimming took 5 bases from V and 9 from J, leaving 11 bases between them.

V and J are TRBV5-6 and TRBJ2-2; D remains ambiguous. CDR3 length: 14 residues. Germline values: CDR1 SGHDT, CDR2 YYEEEE. V shed 2 bases and J shed 3 bases, with 8 bases lying between them. As DNA, the CDR3 is TGTGCCAGCAGCTTCCAGACTCACACCGGGGAGCTGTTTTTT. Translating gives CASSFQTHTGELFF.

The chain recombines TRBV7-2 with TRBJ2-1; the D is unclear. Deletions cut 4 bases from V and 3 bases from J, with 16 bases between. The CDR3 covers 16 residues. Germline CDR1 is SGHTA and CDR2 is FQGNSA. The CDR3 protein is CASSSSGALDYNEQFF. The CDR3 DNA reads as TGTGCCAGCAGCTCCTCGGGCGCTCTCGACTACAATGAGCAGTTCTTC.

The genes are TRBV29-1 and TRBJ2-5; D perhaps matches TRBD1 (8 bases). CDR1 SQVTM and CDR2 ANQGSEA come from the germline V gene. V was trimmed by 7 bases and J by 5 bases, leaving 20 bases between them. The CDR3 contains 14 residues. The CDR3 loop reads CSGTDRGAGETQYF. DNA for the CDR3: TGCAGCGGGACCGACAGGGGAGCGGGGGAGACCCAGTACTTC.

The V gene is TRBV28, the J gene TRBJ2-3; 9 bases agree with TRBD1. With 6 bases clipped from V and 13 bases from J, the junction kept 8 bases outside the gene matches. The CDR3 sequence is 12 residues long. Germline-derived CDR1 and CDR2 are MDHEN and SYDVKM. As DNA, the CDR3 is TGTGCCAGCAGCCTTCTGGGGACAGGGAAGTATTTT. The encoded protein is CASSLLGTGKYF.

The chain employs TRBV2 and TRBJ1-2, with TRBD1 identical over 10 bases. The V gene's germline CDR1 is SNHLY and CDR2 FYNNEI. This CDR3 is built from 16 residues. With V trimmed by 4 bases and J by 6 bases, 11 bases remained unmatched. CDR3: CASSVIGTGTGDGYTF. The CDR3 nucleotides are TGTGCCAGCAGTGTAATCGGTACGGGGACAGGGGATGGCTACACCTTC.

The CDR3 coding sequence is TGTGCCTTTAAGATAAGTGCCGGCGAGCAGTACTTC. Translating gives CAFKISAGEQYF. V and J are TRBV6-7 and TRBJ2-7; D unresolved. TRBV6-7 is reported as an ORF; its role is uncertain. The CDR3 is made up of 12 amino acids. V was clipped by 11 bases and J by 6 bases, with 17 bases between them.

The rearrangement links TRBV6-6 to TRBJ1-2; TRBD1 agrees at 8 bases. V lost 6 bases to trimming and J lost 2 bases; unmatched junction nucleotides: 8. The CDR3 sequence is 15 residues long. CDR1 is MNHNY, CDR2 SVGAGI, per germline (reference sequence). The CDR3 sequence: CASRYTGGPNYGYTF. In DNA, the CDR3 is TGTGCCAGCAGATACACAGGGGGGCCAAACTATGGCTACACCTTC.

This clone was observed a handful of times. J is TRBJ2-1 and V is TRBV28, with 7 bases lining up with TRBD2. After removal of 6 bases from V and 8 bases from J, the junction contained 13 bases not matched to a gene. Per germline, CDR1 MDHEN and CDR2 SYDVKM. The CDR3 runs to 15 residues. The CDR3 nucleotides read TGTGCCAGCAGCAACCGCGGACTAGGTGGGGATGAGCAGTTCTTC. Amino acids: CASSNRGLGGDEQFF.

This chain connects TRBV29-1 to TRBJ1-1; D not certain. The CDR3 runs 13 residues. Trimming removed 0 bases from V and 5 bases from J, with 10 bases in between. Germline lookup yields CDR1 SQVTM and CDR2 ANQGSEA. The CDR3 nucleotides are TGCAGCGTTGAAGAACCAGCTGGGACTGAAGCTTTCTTT. This gives the protein CSVEEPAGTEAFF. Variable domain in full (rest from reference TRBV29-1 and TRBJ1-1): SAVISQKPSRDICQRGTSLTIQCQVDSQVTMMFWYRQQPGQSLTLIATANQGSEATYESGFVIDKFPISRPNLTFSTLTVSNMSPEDSSIYLCSVEEPAGTEAFFGQGTRLTVV.

This chain joins TRBV16 and TRBJ1-2, with no clear D. Germline CDR1 is KGHSY and CDR2 is FQNENV. Trimming removed 0 bases from V and 8 bases from J, with 10 bases in between. The CDR3 runs 13 residues. CDR3 region: CASSQSTVEGYTF. The CDR3 DNA follows: TGTGCCAGCAGCCAATCCACAGTGGAGGGCTACACCTTC.

This clone was detected only a few times. This rearrangement joins TRBV13 to TRBJ2-5; 8 nucleotides match TRBD2. TRBJ2-7 explains the end of the DNA better; the J call may be wrong. Germline assignment: CDR1 PRHDT and CDR2 FYEKMQ (reference sequence). The CDR3 has 13 amino acids. CDR3 nucleotides: TGTGCCAGCAGCACTAGCGGAACCTACGAGCAGTACTTC. As protein: CASSTSGTYEQYF.

This rearrangement joins TRBV7-2 to TRBJ2-1; D not certain. Trimming removed 2 bases from V and 2 bases from J, with 7 bases in between. CDR1 and CDR2 (germline): SGHTA, FQGNSA. This CDR3 spans 14 amino acids. The CDR3 coding sequence is TGTGCCAGCAGCTTAAGTTTCCCCTACAATGAGCAGTTCTTC. It is translated as CASSLSFPYNEQFF.